This TCR beta chain was identified in a study of OX40 agonist ivuxolimab in advanced cancers. Data came from immunoSEQ multiplex PCR; TCRdb stores just in-frame clones and leaves some out. The sample lists 80,000 to 100,000 clones; approximately 87% were seen once. The CDR3 runs to 15 residues. The sample was CD4+ or CD8+ T cells sorted from blood, taken in a trial of the OX40 agonist ivuxolimab. The chain employs TRBV21-1 and TRBJ2-1; TRBD2, the table's D call, lacks a check against the DNA. TRBV21-1 is designated a pseudogene. The sequence was collected from an adult with an advanced solid tumor such as melanoma, head and neck, liver or kidney cancer. The CDR3 DNA reads TGTGCCAGCAGCCCTGGGAGCGGCCACTACAATGAGCAGTTCTTC. This codes for CASSPGSGHYNEQFF.